The T cell receptor (beta chain) under discussion was sequenced for a study of response to subunit inactivated influenza vaccine. CDR3 length: 15 amino acids. CDR1 DFQATT and CDR2 SNEGSKA come from the germline V gene (reference sequence). Trimming pared 1 base from V and 2 bases from J, leaving 15 bases between. With respect to this clonotype: The antigen is undetermined.

TCRdb independently ran MiXCR on the RT-PCR reads; one entry per CDR3 protein. The repertoire holds over 400,000 distinct CDR3 sequences, around 13% seen once, with approximately 14% in the top ten. Study findings and constraints: With each seasonal influenza vaccination, the authors suggested, few new T cells are recruited.

The rearrangement links TRBV20-1 to TRBJ2-7; maybe TRBD2 (6 bases). The input for sequencing was PBMCs from blood, taken 40 to 50 days after vaccination. This clonotype originated in a man between 45 and 60 years old who received an inactivated influenza vaccine. The CDR3 is CSARVMTSKAYEQYF. The CDR3 region has the DNA TGCAGTGCTAGAGTTATGACTAGTAAGGCCTACGAGCAGTACTTC.